Each of the 22 T cell receptor beta chains below was sequenced from the same sample in a study of cytomegalovirus exposure and HLA in healthy donors. The PCR made use of 60 Vbeta and 13 Jbeta primers. Generated by immunoSEQ multiplex PCR, the TCRdb table keeps only in-frame clones and is missing some. Of under 200,000 clones listed, around 63% are singletons. The sequencing input was PBMCs. These receptors were taken from a woman between 18 and 30 years old in good health and CMV-seropositive.

This chain connects TRBV4-1 to TRBJ2-2; TRBD2 matches at 11 bases. This CDR3 region has 16 residues. The germline gives CDR1 MGHRA, CDR2 YSYEKL. V lost 1 base, J lost 5 bases, and 3 bases stayed unmatched. This chain's CDR3 is CASSQGASGGTGELFF. The CDR3 nucleotides read TGCGCCAGCAGCCAAGGGGCTAGCGGGGGGACCGGGGAGCTGTTTTTT.

The chain employs TRBV13 and TRBJ1-2; TRBD1 might be the D (5 bases). Trimming cost V 5 bases and J 4 bases, with 14 bases left between them. CDR1 PRHDT and CDR2 FYEKMQ come from the germline V gene (reference sequence). CDR3 length: 14 amino acids. This CDR3 is CASSLGEGRYGYTF. DNA of the CDR3: TGTGCCAGCAGCCTGGGGGAGGGGCGCTATGGCTACACCTTC.

This clone was found a few times. The V call is TRBV27, the J call TRBJ2-2; weak D call: TRBD1 (5 bases). V dropped 6 bases and J dropped 1 base, with 21 bases sitting between them. CDR3 size: 18 residues. Germline V lookup: CDR1 MNHEY, CDR2 SMNVEV (reference sequence). DNA of the CDR3: TGTGCCAGCAGACGAAGTCCCGCAGGGTCGGGGAACACCGGGGAGCTGTTTTTT. It codes for CASRRSPAGSGNTGELFF.

The chain joins TRBV11-1 to TRBJ2-5, with D unclear. V was clipped by 4 bases and J by 5 bases, with 20 bases between them. Germline CDR1 SGHAT, CDR2 FQDESV (reference sequence). This CDR3 contains 16 residues. The CDR3 here is CASSSKNQDPGETQYF. The CDR3 DNA is TGTGCCAGCAGCTCGAAAAATCAAGACCCCGGGGAGACCCAGTACTTC.

The chain couples TRBV7-9 to TRBJ2-5; 7 nucleotides align to TRBD2. Per germline, CDR1 SEHNR and CDR2 FQNEAQ (reference sequence). The CDR3 sequence is 14 residues long. The V gene end was trimmed by 6 bases and the J gene end by 2 bases; junction bases not matched to a gene: 6. CDR3: CASRARGVQETQYF. As DNA, the CDR3 is TGTGCCAGCAGAGCCCGGGGGGTGCAAGAGACCCAGTACTTC.

V is TRBV25-1 and J is TRBJ1-3, with a weak D call TRBD1 (6 bases). CDR3 size: 13 residues. Per the germline V gene, CDR1 is MGHDK and CDR2 is SYGVNS. The ends were cut back, 7 bases at V and 4 bases at J, with 11 bases in the middle. The CDR3 coding sequence is TGTGCCAGCACCTCGGACAGAGGAAACACCATATATTTT. Translating it yields CASTSDRGNTIYF.

The gene calls are TRBV5-4 and TRBJ1-2; 11 bases are shared with TRBD1. Germline CDR1 is SGHNT and CDR2 is YYREEE (reference sequence). Trimming cost V 4 bases and J 3 bases; bases outside gene matches: 5. The CDR3 consists of 15 residues. CDR3 DNA sequence: TGTGCCAGCAGCCGGACAGGGGGCGCTGACTATGGCTACACCTTC. This translates into CASSRTGGADYGYTF. Full variable domain (rest looked up from reference TRBV5-4 and TRBJ1-2): ETGVTQSPTHLIKTRGQQVTLRCSSQSGHNTVSWYQQALGQGPQFIFQYYREEENGRGNFPPRFSGLQFPNYSSELNVNALELDDSALYLCASSRTGGADYGYTFGSGTRLTVV.

The chain joins TRBV30 to TRBJ2-7, with 7 bases identical to TRBD1. The CDR3 runs 13 residues. The V segment lost 7 bases and the J segment 3 bases; nucleotides outside the gene matches: 9. Germline V gene data show CDR1 as GTSNPN and CDR2 as SVGIG (reference sequence). The CDR3, as DNA: TGTGCCTCCCTAGAGACAGGGAACTACGAGCAGTACTTC. Amino acid sequence: CASLETGNYEQYF. Using reference TRBV30 and TRBJ2-7 for the parts outside the CDR3, the full variable domain is SQTIHQWPATLVQPVGSPLSLECTVEGTSNPNLYWYRQAAGRGLQLLFYSVGIGQISSEVPQNLSASRPQDRQFILSSKKLLLSDSGFYLCASLETGNYEQYFGPGTRLTVT.

CDR3 loop: CASSRGGDLNEKLFF. The CDR3 nucleotides read TGTGCCAGCAGCCGTGGGGGGGACCTTAATGAAAAACTGTTTTTT. The V call is TRBV13, the J call TRBJ1-4, with TRBD1 as a possible D gene (5 bases). Trimming stripped 5 bases from V and 4 bases from J, with 14 bases between. The CDR3 runs 15 residues. CDR1 and CDR2 from the germline V gene are PRHDT and FYEKMQ (reference sequence).

The V and J genes are TRBV2 and TRBJ2-4; D uncertain. There are 16 residues in the CDR3. Germline V lookup: CDR1 SNHLY, CDR2 FYNNEI. V was trimmed by 4 bases and J by 0 bases, leaving 13 bases between them. The CDR3: CASSVTLQEAKNIQYF. CDR3 nucleotides: TGTGCCAGCAGTGTCACTCTTCAGGAAGCCAAAAACATTCAGTACTTC. The complete variable domain, with remaining parts taken from reference TRBV2 and TRBJ2-4, reads EPEVTQTPSHQVTQMGQEVILRCVPISNHLYFYWYRQILGQKVEFLVSFYNNEISEKSEIFDDQFSVERPDGSNFTLKIRSTKLEDSAMYFCASSVTLQEAKNIQYFGAGTRLSVL.

This chain links TRBV5-8 with TRBJ1-1; weak D call: TRBD1 (5 bases). In germline, CDR1 is SGHTS, CDR2 YDEGEE. The CDR3 length is 15 residues. Trimming removed 0 bases at V and 8 bases at J, with 17 bases between. The CDR3 sequence is CASSLVVASPGEAFF. The CDR3 DNA is TGTGCCAGCAGCTTGGTCGTTGCCAGCCCAGGGGAAGCTTTCTTT.

This sequence joins TRBV7-6 and TRBJ2-3; D perhaps matches TRBD2 (5 bases). The CDR3 extends over 13 amino acids. Per the germline V gene, CDR1 is SGHVS and CDR2 is FNYEAQ. V lost 2 bases, J lost 6 bases, and 9 bases lay in between. CDR3 in amino acids: CASSLLAADTQYF. CDR3 sequence (DNA): TGTGCCAGCAGCTTACTAGCTGCTGATACGCAGTATTTT. Full variable domain (missing parts from reference TRBV7-6 and TRBJ2-3): GAGVSQSPRYKVTKRGQDVALRCDPISGHVSLYWYRQALGQGPEFLTYFNYEAQQDKSGLPNDRFSAERPEGSISTLTIQRTEQRDSAMYRCASSLLAADTQYFGPGTRLTVL.

This clone was observed once. The chain carries TRBV19 and TRBJ2-7; 11 bases agree with TRBD1. There are 15 residues in the CDR3. Germline CDR1 and CDR2: LNHDA and SQIVND (reference sequence). Trimming took 4 bases from V and 3 from J; bases not matched to a gene: 5. CDR3 sequence reads: CASSTWTGGYYEQYF. Here the CDR3 DNA reads TGTGCCAGTAGTACCTGGACAGGGGGCTACTACGAGCAGTACTTC.

Only one count was recorded for this clone. The chain recombines TRBV29-1 with TRBJ2-1; 9 bases agree with TRBD2. There are 15 residues in the CDR3. The ends lost 0 bases at V and 9 bases at J; junction bases unmatched: 9. From germline, CDR1 is SQVTM and CDR2 ANQGSEA. DNA of the CDR3: TGCAGCGTTGAAGATCAGGGTGGCGGGGGGGTTGAGCAGTTCTTC. Protein product: CSVEDQGGGGVEQFF.

This clone came up a few times. The rearrangement uses TRBV19 and TRBJ1-5; unclear D gene. Germline CDR1 and CDR2: LNHDA and SQIVND (reference sequence). The CDR3 loop spans 14 amino acids. Trimming cost V 6 bases and J 4 bases, with 13 bases left between them. The CDR3 here is CASSLGSGNQPQHF. The DNA for the CDR3 is TGTGCCAGTAGCCTGGGCAGTGGGAATCAGCCCCAGCATTTT.

This clone was seen only a few times. This chain joins TRBV27 and TRBJ2-1; 10 bases are shared with TRBD2. The CDR3 runs to 20 residues. V shed 0 bases and J 0 bases; nucleotides not matched to a gene: 11. Germline CDR1 reads MNHEY; CDR2 reads SMNVEV (reference sequence). CDR3 sequence reads: CASSLSGGRTSGRSYNEQFF. The DNA of the CDR3 is TGTGCCAGCAGTTTATCAGGGGGGAGGACTAGCGGACGCTCCTACAATGAGCAGTTCTTC.

The chain links TRBV19 to TRBJ1-5, with 7 bases aligning to TRBD1. This CDR3 spans 15 amino acids. V dropped 6 bases and J dropped 0; count of bases not matched to a gene: 5. Germline CDR1 reads LNHDA; CDR2 reads SQIVND (reference sequence). CDR3 nucleotides: TGTGCCAGTAGGAAGACAGGGAATAGCAATCAGCCCCAGCATTTT. This encodes CASRKTGNSNQPQHF.

This chain uses TRBV4-1 with TRBJ1-1, with TRBD1 matching 11 bases. The V and J ends lost 3 bases and 4 bases, in that order; junction bases with no gene match: 10. CDR3 length equals 17 residues. CDR1 and CDR2 from the germline V gene are MGHRA and YSYEKL. The CDR3 protein is CASSQRTGGLMFTEAFF. Here the CDR3 DNA reads TGCGCCAGCAGCCAGAGGACAGGGGGCTTGATGTTCACTGAAGCTTTCTTT.

V usage is TRBV28 and J usage is TRBJ2-4; a weak D match, TRBD2 (6 bases). V shed 7 bases and J shed 6 bases, with 10 bases lying between them. This CDR3 region has 12 residues. In germline, CDR1 is MDHEN, CDR2 SYDVKM. In DNA form, the CDR3 reads TGTGCCAGCAAAGGGAGGAGAAACATTCAGTACTTC. This gives the protein CASKGRRNIQYF.

The gene calls are TRBV28 and TRBJ1-5; D is ambiguous. Deletions cut 1 base from V and 4 bases from J, with 8 bases between. This CDR3 has 14 residues. CDR1 is MDHEN and CDR2 is SYDVKM in the germline V gene. CDR3 in DNA: TGTGCCAGCAGTTTATTTTTGAGAAATCAGCCCCAGCATTTT. Protein sequence: CASSLFLRNQPQHF.

The chain joins TRBV23-1 to TRBJ1-2; D might be TRBD1 (6 bases). TRBV23-1 is treated as an ORF (open reading frame) with a function not yet certain. This CDR3 has 13 residues. Between the trimmed V and J ends, which lost 0 bases and 6 bases, there was a span of 8 bases. The CDR3 reads CASSQSSGDGYTF. The CDR3 DNA is TGCGCCAGCAGTCAATCGTCAGGGGATGGCTACACCTTC.

This chain links TRBV5-4 with TRBJ2-5; D unclear. V was shortened by 0 bases and J by 4 bases, with 10 bases between the two germline ends. Germline CDR1 reads SGHNT; CDR2 reads YYREEE (reference sequence). This CDR3 comprises 14 residues. The CDR3, as DNA: TGTGCCAGCAGCTTGGGAGGCGGTAGAGAGACCCAGTACTTC. This sequence encodes CASSLGGGRETQYF.